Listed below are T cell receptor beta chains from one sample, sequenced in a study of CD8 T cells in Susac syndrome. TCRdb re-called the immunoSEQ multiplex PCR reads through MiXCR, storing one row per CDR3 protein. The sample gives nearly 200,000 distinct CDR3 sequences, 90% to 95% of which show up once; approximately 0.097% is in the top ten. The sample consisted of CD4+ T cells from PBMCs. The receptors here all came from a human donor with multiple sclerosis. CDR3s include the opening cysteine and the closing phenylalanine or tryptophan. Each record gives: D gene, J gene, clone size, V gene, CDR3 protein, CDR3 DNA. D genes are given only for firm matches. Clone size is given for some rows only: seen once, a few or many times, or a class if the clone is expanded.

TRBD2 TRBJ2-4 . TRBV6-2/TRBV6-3 CASTGTSRNIQYF TGTGCCAGCACGGGGACTAGCAGAAACATTCAGTACTTC
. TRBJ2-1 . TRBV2 CASSGRHNEQFF TGTGCCAGCAGTGGGCGCCACAATGAGCAGTTCTTC
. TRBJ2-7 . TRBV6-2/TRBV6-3 CASSPRPTAGVYEQYF TGTGCCAGCAGCCCGAGGCCGACAGCAGGAGTCTACGAGCAGTACTTC
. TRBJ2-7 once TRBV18 CASSRGTESEQYF TGTGCCAGCTCCCGGGGAACCGAAAGTGAGCAGTACTTC
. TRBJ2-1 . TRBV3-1 CASSELHYNEQFF TGTGCCAGCAGCGAGCTCCACTACAATGAGCAGTTCTTC
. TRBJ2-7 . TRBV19 CATGASSWEQYF TGTGCCACGGGCGCTTCGTCTTGGGAGCAGTACTTC
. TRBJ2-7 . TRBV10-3 CAISERTAYEQYF TGTGCCATCAGTGAGCGGACGGCCTACGAGCAGTACTTC
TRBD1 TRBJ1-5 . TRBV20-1 CSAPPRTGENQPQHF TGCAGTGCTCCTCCACGGACAGGGGAGAATCAGCCCCAGCATTTT
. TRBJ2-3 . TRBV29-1 CSVEKGRTDTQYF TGCAGCGTTGAAAAAGGGCGCACAGATACGCAGTATTTT
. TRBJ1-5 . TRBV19 CASRDGSHNQPQHF TGTGCCAGTAGAGATGGAAGTCACAATCAGCCCCAGCATTTT
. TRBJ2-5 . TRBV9 CASSIGTRFGETQYF TGTGCCAGCAGCATTGGGACTCGCTTTGGAGAGACCCAGTACTTC
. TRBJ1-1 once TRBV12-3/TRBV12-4 CASSDRSKPRTEAFF TGTGCCAGCAGTGATAGGTCTAAACCTAGGACTGAAGCTTTCTTT
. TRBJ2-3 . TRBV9 CASSVNLGHHSDTQYF TGTGCCAGCAGCGTAAACCTTGGACACCATTCGGATACGCAGTATTTT
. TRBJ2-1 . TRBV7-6 CASSLGMSRAGARDEQFF TGTGCCAGCAGCTTAGGCATGTCCCGGGCAGGGGCCAGGGATGAGCAGTTCTTC
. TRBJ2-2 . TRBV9 CASSVVSRAGELFF TGTGCCAGCAGCGTAGTTTCTAGGGCCGGGGAGCTGTTTTTT
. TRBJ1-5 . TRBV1 CTSLGGNQPQHF TGCACCAGCCTGGGAGGGAATCAGCCCCAGCATTTT
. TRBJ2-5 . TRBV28 CASIQGGKETQYF TGTGCCAGCATACAGGGGGGGAAAGAGACCCAGTACTTC
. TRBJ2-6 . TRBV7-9 CASSREANVLTF TGTGCCAGCAGCCGGGAAGCCAACGTCCTGACTTTC
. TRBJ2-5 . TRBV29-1 CSVAFGRETQYF TGCAGCGTTGCGTTCGGAAGGGAGACCCAGTACTTC
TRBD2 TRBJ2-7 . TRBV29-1 CSVSGTSGMYEQYF TGCAGCGTCTCCGGGACTAGCGGGATGTACGAGCAGTACTTC
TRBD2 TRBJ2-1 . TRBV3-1 CASSTRGGGMYNEQFF TGTGCCAGCTCCACCCGCGGGGGGGGGATGTACAATGAGCAGTTCTTC
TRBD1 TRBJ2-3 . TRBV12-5 CASGPGQGGDTQYF TGTGCTAGTGGACCTGGACAGGGTGGGGATACGCAGTATTTT
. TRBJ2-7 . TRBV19 CASSEQVSSYEQYF TGTGCCAGTAGTGAACAGGTGAGCTCCTACGAGCAGTACTTC
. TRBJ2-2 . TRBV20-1 CSAVQGSTGELFF TGCAGTGCTGTGCAGGGTTCCACCGGGGAGCTGTTTTTT
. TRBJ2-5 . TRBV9 CASSVESARETQYF TGTGCCAGCAGCGTAGAATCCGCTAGGGAGACCCAGTACTTC
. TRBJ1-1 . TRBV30 CAWSPRGGLSTEAFF TGTGCCTGGAGCCCCCGGGGCGGGCTTAGCACTGAAGCTTTCTTT
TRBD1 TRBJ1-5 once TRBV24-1 CATSGQGANNQPQHF TGTGCCACCAGTGGGCAGGGGGCGAACAATCAGCCCCAGCATTTT
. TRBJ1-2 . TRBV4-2 CASSQEFDSLTYGYTF TGTGCCAGCAGCCAAGAATTCGACAGTTTAACCTATGGCTACACCTTC
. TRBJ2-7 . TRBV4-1 CASSQGTATYEQYF TGCGCCAGCAGCCAAGGAACAGCAACCTACGAGCAGTACTTC
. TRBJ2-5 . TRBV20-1 CSARDLQLRAQYF TGCAGTGCTAGAGACCTCCAGCTGCGGGCCCAGTACTTC
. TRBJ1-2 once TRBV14 CASSIAGARYGYTF TGTGCCAGCAGTATCGCGGGGGCGCGGTATGGCTACACCTTC
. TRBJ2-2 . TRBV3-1 CASSIWTANTGELFF TGTGCCAGCAGCATATGGACTGCGAACACCGGGGAGCTGTTTTTT
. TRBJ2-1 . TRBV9 CASSGTGEQFF TGTGCCAGCAGCGGAACGGGAGAGCAGTTCTTC
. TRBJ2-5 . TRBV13 CASSYDKFRGTQYF TGTGCCAGCAGCTATGACAAGTTTCGTGGGACCCAGTACTTC
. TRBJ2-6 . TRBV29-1 CSVVSRGGGANVLTF TGCAGCGTTGTCTCACGAGGCGGTGGGGCCAACGTCCTGACTTTC
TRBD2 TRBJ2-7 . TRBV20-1 CSASGTSSHEQYF TGCAGTGCTAGTGGGACTAGCAGCCACGAGCAGTACTTC
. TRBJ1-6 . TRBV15 CATSRDYQGRTPLHF TGTGCCACCAGCAGAGATTACCAGGGACGGACACCCCTCCACTTT
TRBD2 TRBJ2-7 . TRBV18 CASSPPASGGYEQYF TGTGCCAGCTCACCACCTGCTAGCGGGGGATACGAGCAGTACTTC
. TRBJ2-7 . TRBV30 CAWSWGRDKQYF TGTGCCTGGAGTTGGGGCCGTGACAAGCAGTACTTC
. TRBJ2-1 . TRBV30 CAWSLLLYEQFF TGTGCCTGGAGTCTTCTTCTGTATGAGCAGTTCTTC
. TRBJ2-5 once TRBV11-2 CASSLPPLQETQYF TGTGCCAGCAGCTTACCACCTTTACAAGAGACCCAGTACTTC
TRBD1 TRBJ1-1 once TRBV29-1 CSVWDPAGQGFITEAFF TGCAGCGTATGGGACCCCGCGGGACAGGGCTTCATCACTGAAGCTTTCTTT
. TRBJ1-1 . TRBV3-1 CASSQGYETEAFF TGTGCCAGCAGCCAAGGGTACGAAACTGAAGCTTTCTTT
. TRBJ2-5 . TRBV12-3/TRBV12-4 CASSFGGGTQETQYF TGTGCCAGCAGTTTCGGGGGTGGAACCCAAGAGACCCAGTACTTC
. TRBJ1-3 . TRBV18 CASSRARGSSGNTIYF TGTGCCAGCTCTCGGGCGCGGGGCAGCTCTGGAAACACCATATATTTT
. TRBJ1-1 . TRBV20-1 CSARAKGTEAFF TGCAGTGCTAGGGCCAAGGGGACTGAAGCTTTCTTT
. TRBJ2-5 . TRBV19 CASSIAGGGTQYF TGTGCCAGTAGTATAGCCGGGGGTGGGACCCAGTACTTC
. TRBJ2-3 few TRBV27 CASRVAATDTQYF TGTGCCAGCAGAGTTGCTGCGACAGATACGCAGTATTTT
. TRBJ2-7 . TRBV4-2 CASSQAGRNHVYEQYF TGTGCCAGCAGCCAAGCCGGACGTAACCATGTCTACGAGCAGTACTTC
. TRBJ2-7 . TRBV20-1 CSASSQGPSYEQYF TGCAGTGCTTCCTCGCAGGGGCCATCCTACGAGCAGTACTTC
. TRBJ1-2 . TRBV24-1 CATSDGQGGGYTF TGTGCCACCAGTGATGGCCAGGGAGGTGGCTACACCTTC
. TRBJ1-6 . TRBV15 CATSRDQRTPLHF TGTGCCACCAGCAGAGATCAGCGAACACCCCTCCACTTT
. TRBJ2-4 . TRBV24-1 CATSDGRLNIQYF TGTGCCACCAGTGATGGCAGATTAAACATTCAGTACTTC
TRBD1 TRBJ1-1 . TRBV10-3 CAIRDRDATEAFF TGTGCCATCAGAGACAGGGATGCCACTGAAGCTTTCTTT